These 11 T cell receptor beta chains share one sample of origin, sequenced in a study of cytomegalovirus exposure and HLA in healthy donors (dated by TCRdb to about 2017). Receptor amplification or capture employed the immunoSEQ multiplex PCR assay. A mixture of 60 forward primers for TCR Vbeta segments and 13 reverse primers for TCR Jbeta segments was used in the multiplex PCR. The table was pulled from immuneACCESS by TCRdb, which kept in-frame rearrangements only. Such tables lose some clones; where checked, under half of the loss comes from unresolved V genes, and the rest has no known cause. The sample's table lists a count of tens of thousands of clones. The ten largest make up 1.3% to 1.5% of the sample. Material: PBMCs. The receptors here all came from a woman in her sixties or seventies in good health and CMV-seronegative.

The CDR3 DNA reads as TGTGCCGGGGACAGGGCGGACACTGAAGCTTTCTTT. Its translation is CAGDRADTEAFF. The chain is built from TRBV30 and TRBJ1-1; TRBD1 matches at 9 bases. Germline V gives CDR1 GTSNPN, CDR2 SVGIG (reference sequence). V gave up 8 bases and J gave up 3 bases; unmatched junction bases: 4. The length of the CDR3 is 12 residues.

With regard to this clone: Other nucleotide sequences from this sample produce the same CDR3. The chain couples TRBV15 to TRBJ1-4; D perhaps matches TRBD1 (6 bases). V lost 1 base and J lost 2, with 17 bases in between. This CDR3 spans 18 amino acids. The germline gives CDR1 LNHNV, CDR2 YYDKDF (reference sequence). CDR3 bases: TGTGCCACCAGCAGAGTCTATTCTTCAGGGGCTACTAATGAAAAACTGTTTTTT. This translates into CATSRVYSSGATNEKLFF.

The DNA for the CDR3 is TGTGCCAGCTCACCACAAAAATACAGGGGAGGAGGGCCAGATACGCAGTATTTT. This sequence encodes CASSPQKYRGGGPDTQYF. V usage is TRBV18 and J usage is TRBJ2-3; D is possibly TRBD1 (7 bases). V gave up 1 base and J gave up 4 bases, with 21 bases separating them. This CDR3 has 18 residues. The germline V gene has CDR1 KGHSH and CDR2 LQKENI.

The V and J genes are TRBV7-9 and TRBJ2-7, with 7 bases identical to TRBD1. Germline V gives CDR1 SEHNR, CDR2 FQNEAQ (reference sequence). J gave up 0 bases and V 5 bases, and 13 bases lay outside the gene matches. The CDR3 is 17 amino acids. CDR3 bases: TGTGCCAGCAGCAATCAAATGACAGAGGGGGCCTCCTACGAGCAGTACTTC. Its translation is CASSNQMTEGASYEQYF. Variable domain in full (rest from reference TRBV7-9 and TRBJ2-7): DTGVSQNPRHKITKRGQNVTFRCDPISEHNRLYWYRQTLGQGPEFLTYFQNEAQLEKSRLLSDRFSAERPKGSFSTLEIQRTEQGDSAMYLCASSNQMTEGASYEQYFGPGTRLTVT.

The chain employs TRBV9 and TRBJ2-5; possible D gene TRBD2, 5 bases. This CDR3 is 16 amino acids long. In germline, CDR1 is SGDLS, CDR2 YYNGEE. V dropped 4 bases and J dropped 2 bases, with 18 bases sitting between them. The CDR3 DNA reads as TGTGCCAGCAGCCCCAGGCCCGAGGGTCTTCAAGAGACCCAGTACTTC. Protein: CASSPRPEGLQETQYF.

The chain recombines TRBV28 with TRBJ2-3; TRBD2 aligns across 9 bases. Germline loops: CDR1 MDHEN, CDR2 SYDVKM. The CDR3 length is 13 residues. The V segment lost 8 bases and the J segment 6 bases; nucleotides outside the gene matches: 6. The CDR3 DNA is TGTGCCAGCTCCGGGACTAGCTTCGATACGCAGTATTTT. Protein sequence: CASSGTSFDTQYF. The variable domain in full, with the rest retrieved from reference TRBV28 and TRBJ2-3, is DVKVTQSSRYLVKRTGEKVFLECVQDMDHENMFWYRQDPGLGLRLIYFSYDVKMKEKGDIPEGYSVSREKKERFSLILESASTNQTSMYLCASSGTSFDTQYFGPGTRLTVL.

The chain is built from TRBV10-3 and TRBJ2-5, with TRBD1 matching over 7 bases. There are 14 residues in the CDR3. V shed 0 bases and J 4 bases; nucleotides not matched to a gene: 2. Germline V gives CDR1 ENHRY, CDR2 SYGVKD. CDR3 coding DNA: TGTGCCATCAGTGAGTCTAGGGGGCGAGAGACCCAGTACTTC. Protein: CAISESRGRETQYF.

V and J are TRBV7-6 and TRBJ2-7, with 13 bases aligning to TRBD2. Germline lookup yields CDR1 SGHVS and CDR2 FNYEAQ. Trimming removed 1 base from V and 2 bases from J; junction bases left unmatched: 8. The CDR3 is made up of 18 amino acids. The CDR3 DNA is TGTGCCAGCAGCTTAGGACTAGCGGGGGGAGGCGGCCCCTACGAGCAGTACTTC. It is translated as CASSLGLAGGGGPYEQYF.

The chain recombines TRBV27 with TRBJ1-2, with TRBD1 as a possible D gene (5 bases). Germline values: CDR1 MNHEY, CDR2 SMNVEV (reference sequence). Trimming pared 2 bases from V and 0 bases from J, leaving 10 bases between. The CDR3 runs 15 residues. CDR3 loop: CASSLGGAANYGYTF. In DNA, the CDR3 is TGTGCCAGCAGTTTAGGTGGGGCAGCTAACTATGGCTACACCTTC.

The chain is built from TRBV28 and TRBJ1-2; 9 bases map to TRBD1. The CDR3 has 14 amino acids. Trimming at V came to 7 bases and at J to 7 bases, leaving 10 bases not matched to a gene. The V gene's germline CDR1 is MDHEN and CDR2 SYDVKM. CDR3 DNA sequence: TGTGCCAGCACCAGAGGACAGGGGAGAAGTGGCTACACCTTC. Translated: CASTRGQGRSGYTF.

The chain employs TRBV7-9 and TRBJ2-2, with 9 positions matching TRBD1. V trimming: 5 bases; J trimming: 3 bases; junction bases outside the gene matches: 7. CDR1 and CDR2 (germline): SEHNR, FQNEAQ (reference sequence). The CDR3 covers 16 residues. The CDR3 bases are TGTGCCAGCAGCCCCCCGGACAGGGGAGACACCGGGGAGCTGTTTTTT. Its protein is CASSPPDRGDTGELFF. Filled out from reference TRBV7-9 and TRBJ2-2, the complete variable domain reads DTGVSQNPRHKITKRGQNVTFRCDPISEHNRLYWYRQTLGQGPEFLTYFQNEAQLEKSRLLSDRFSAERPKGSFSTLEIQRTEQGDSAMYLCASSPPDRGDTGELFFGEGSRLTVL.